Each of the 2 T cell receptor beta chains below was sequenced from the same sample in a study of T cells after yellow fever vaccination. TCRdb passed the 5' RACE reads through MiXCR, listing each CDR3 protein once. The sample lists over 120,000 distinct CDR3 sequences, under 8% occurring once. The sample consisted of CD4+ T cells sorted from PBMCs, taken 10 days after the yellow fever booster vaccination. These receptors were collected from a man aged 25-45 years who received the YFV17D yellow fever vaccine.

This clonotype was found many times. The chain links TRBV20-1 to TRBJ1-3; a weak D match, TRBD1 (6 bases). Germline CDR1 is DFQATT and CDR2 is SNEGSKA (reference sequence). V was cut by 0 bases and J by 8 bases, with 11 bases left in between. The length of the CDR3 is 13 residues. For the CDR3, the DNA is TGCAGTGCTAGAGAAGCAGGGGTGGACACCATATATTTT. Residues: CSAREAGVDTIYF.

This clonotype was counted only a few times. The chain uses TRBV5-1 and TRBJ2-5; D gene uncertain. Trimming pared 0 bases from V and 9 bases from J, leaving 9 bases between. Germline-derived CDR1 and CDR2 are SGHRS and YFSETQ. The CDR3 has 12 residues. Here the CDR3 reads CASSLDTYPQYF. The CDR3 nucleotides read TGCGCCAGCAGCTTGGACACGTACCCCCAGTACTTC.